This T cell receptor beta chain was captured by sequencing in a study of sequential checkpoint blockade in melanoma. Study-level background: Both treatment sequences were followed by maintenance nivolumab. TCRbeta immunosequencing was performed on DNA from 91 pretreatment melanoma tumor samples. Notes on the study in general: Pretreatment TIL clonality tracked with response in the nivolumab-first arm.

As for treatment: randomized to nivolumab then ipilimumab (arm A) or the reverse (arm B). Method: immunoSEQ multiplex PCR; TCRdb's copy keeps in-frame clones and lacks some. The sample yields more than 10,000 clones, about 21% seen once. The CDR3 covers 17 residues. Germline CDR1 is SNHLY and CDR2 is FYNNEI. V dropped 6 bases and J dropped 0 bases, with 19 bases sitting between them. Comment on this clone: Its antigen is not identified.

This receptor was taken from a human donor with melanoma. The sequenced sample was tumor tissue (inferred from file names), obtained from a patient given nivolumab and ipilimumab in sequence. J is TRBJ2-3 and V is TRBV2; D perhaps matches TRBD2 (6 bases). CDR3 nucleotide sequence: TGTGCCAGCAGCCCGAGATTAGCGGTCCTTAGCACAGATACGCAGTATTTT. Protein product: CASSPRLAVLSTDTQYF. Together with reference TRBV2 and TRBJ2-3, the CDR3 gives the full variable domain: EPEVTQTPSHQVTQMGQEVILRCVPISNHLYFYWYRQILGQKVEFLVSFYNNEISEKSEIFDDQFSVERPDGSNFTLKIRSTKLEDSAMYFCASSPRLAVLSTDTQYFGPGTRLTVL.